Presented here are 9 T cell receptor beta chains from one specimen sequenced in a study of identical twins. TCRdb reanalysed the 5' RACE reads using MiXCR and keeps one entry per CDR3 protein. The sample has some 790,000 distinct CDR3 sequences, 15% to 20% seen once. The same sample was also studied in work on T cells expressing NK-cell markers.

Specimen: PBMCs. These receptors were obtained from a woman aged 18-29 years in good health.

This clonotype was found a few times. This chain uses TRBV5-6 with TRBJ2-7, with D possibly being TRBD1 (6 bases). This CDR3 has 14 residues. The germline V gene has CDR1 SGHDT and CDR2 YYEEEE. V was shortened by 0 bases and J by 3 bases, with 10 bases between the two germline ends. The CDR3 coding sequence is TGTGCCAGCAGCTTGGGCCACAGGGACTACGAGCAGTACTTC. Encoded protein: CASSLGHRDYEQYF.

The chain recombines TRBV5-6 with TRBJ2-2, with D perhaps matching TRBD2 (5 bases). CDR1 is SGHDT and CDR2 is YYEEEE in the germline V gene. The CDR3 loop spans 14 amino acids. V shed 0 bases and J shed 5 bases, with 8 bases lying between them. The CDR3 spells CASSLVSGTGELFF. The CDR3 coding sequence is TGTGCCAGCAGCTTGGTCTCGGGGACCGGGGAGCTGTTTTTT.

The chain employs TRBV12-3 or TRBV12-4 and TRBJ1-2, with D possibly TRBD1 on 6 matching bases. This CDR3 has 15 amino acids. The V end lost 5 bases, the J end lost 2 bases, and 15 bases lay between the germline ends. CDR3 amino acids: CASSPRGRGNYGYTF. For the CDR3, the DNA is TGTGCCAGCAGTCCCCGGGGGCGAGGAAACTATGGCTACACCTTC.

This clonotype was observed a handful of times. The chain employs TRBV20-1 and TRBJ2-2; D is possibly TRBD1 (6 bases). CDR3 length: 15 residues. The germline V gene has CDR1 DFQATT and CDR2 SNEGSKA (reference sequence). The V end was cut by 6 bases, the J end by 5 bases, with 19 bases between. The chain's CDR3 is CSARMGARRTGELFF. In DNA form, the CDR3 reads TGCAGTGCCCGCATGGGGGCACGTAGGACCGGGGAGCTGTTTTTT.

This clonotype turned up a few times. The chain is built from TRBV3-1 and TRBJ2-7; D possibly matches TRBD1 or TRBD2 (5 bases each). Trimming removed 3 bases from V and 6 bases from J, with 18 bases in between. In germline, CDR1 is LGHDT, CDR2 YNNKEL (reference sequence). This CDR3 has 15 residues. Here the CDR3 DNA reads TGTGCCAGCAGCCAGCGCCCCGGGGCCGGAGGCGAGCAGTACTTC. Its protein product is CASSQRPGAGGEQYF.

The rearrangement joins TRBV7-9 to TRBJ1-4, with D unclear. Looked up from germline, CDR1 is SEHNR and CDR2 is FQNEAQ (reference sequence). Trimming took 2 bases from V and 7 from J, leaving 11 bases between them. The CDR3 runs to 14 residues. CDR3 DNA sequence: TGTGCCAGCAGCTTATCGGGATATGGTGAAAAACTGTTTTTT. This codes for CASSLSGYGEKLFF.

This clonotype occurred a few times. The chain has TRBV7-9 and TRBJ2-5; no definite D call. Germline assignment: CDR1 SEHNR and CDR2 FQNEAQ (reference sequence). Trimming left V 3 bases short and J 5 bases short, with 10 bases between. This CDR3 region has 13 residues. The CDR3 nucleotides are TGTGCCAGCAGCTTCATCGATGTGGAGACCCAGTACTTC. This translates into CASSFIDVETQYF.

This clonotype was detected a few times. CDR3 region: CSASLDREYGYTF. The DNA of the CDR3 is TGCAGTGCTAGCCTGGACAGGGAGTATGGCTACACCTTC. This chain connects TRBV20-1 to TRBJ1-2; TRBD1 matches 8 bases. V was clipped by 3 bases and J by 5 bases; unmatched bases: 5. The CDR3 contains 13 residues. Germline CDR1 reads DFQATT; CDR2 reads SNEGSKA (reference sequence).

The chain has TRBV5-5 and TRBJ2-1; 9 positions match TRBD2. V dropped 0 bases and J dropped 7; count of bases not matched to a gene: 5. This CDR3 spans 15 amino acids. CDR1 SGHKS and CDR2 YYEKEE come from the germline V gene (reference sequence). In DNA, the CDR3 is TGTGCCAGCAGCTTGGGGTCTAGCGGGACGAATGAGCAGTTCTTC. Translation gives CASSLGSSGTNEQFF. Based on the CDR3 plus reference TRBV5-5 and TRBJ2-1, the full variable domain is DAGVTQSPTHLIKTRGQQVTLRCSPISGHKSVSWYQQVLGQGPQFIFQYYEKEERGRGNFPDRFSARQFPNYSSELNVNALLLGDSALYLCASSLGSSGTNEQFFGPGTRLTVL.